The 21 T cell receptor beta chains below come from one sample, sequenced in a study of cytomegalovirus exposure and HLA in healthy donors. Generated by immunoSEQ multiplex PCR, the TCRdb table keeps only in-frame clones and is missing some. The data hold under 150,000 clones, with about 87% observed a single time. The sample was PBMCs. These receptors all stem from a young man in good health and CMV-seropositive.

In its sample, this clone was seen a few times. The chain recombines TRBV4-2 with TRBJ2-1, with TRBD1 as a possible D gene (5 bases). V lost 1 base, J lost 7 bases, and 8 bases lay in between. In germline, CDR1 is LGHNA, CDR2 YNFKEQ. This CDR3 comprises 13 residues. CDR3 sequence reads: CASSQAGPNEQFF. The CDR3 DNA reads as TGTGCCAGCAGCCAAGCAGGGCCGAATGAGCAGTTCTTC.

This chain links TRBV6-1 with TRBJ2-5; 7 bases fit TRBD2. V trimming: 7 bases; J trimming: 5 bases; junction bases outside the gene matches: 13. This CDR3 comprises 15 residues. In germline, CDR1 is MNHNS, CDR2 SASEGT. CDR3 bases: TGTGCCAGCAACCAACTAGCGAGTACCAGGGAGACCCAGTACTTC. It yields the protein CASNQLASTRETQYF.

This clone appeared a single time. This sequence joins TRBV27 and TRBJ1-3; D is unresolved. This CDR3 contains 12 residues. The germline V gene encodes CDR1 MNHEY and CDR2 SMNVEV (reference sequence). CDR3 sequence reads: CAARNSGNTIYF. DNA for the CDR3: TGTGCTGCCAGGAACTCTGGAAACACCATATATTTT.

V usage is TRBV10-3 and J usage is TRBJ2-1, with D tentatively TRBD2 (6 bases). V dropped 4 bases and J dropped 0 bases, with 10 bases sitting between them. This CDR3 is 15 amino acids long. Germline V gene data show CDR1 as ENHRY and CDR2 as SYGVKD. CDR3 nucleotides: TGTGCCATCAGTGGCGGGGTCAGCTCCTACAATGAGCAGTTCTTC. Translation gives CAISGGVSSYNEQFF.

This chain links TRBV5-8 with TRBJ2-3, with 11 bases aligning to TRBD2. From germline, CDR1 is SGHTS and CDR2 YDEGEE. The CDR3 length is 16 residues. Unmatched junction bases numbered 4, after V lost 4 bases and J lost 0 bases. The CDR3 reads CASSPGLAASTDTQYF. The CDR3 coding sequence is TGTGCCAGCAGCCCGGGACTAGCGGCTAGCACAGATACGCAGTATTTT.

This chain links TRBV7-2 with TRBJ1-2; tentative D call: TRBD1 (5 bases). CDR3 length equals 14 residues. The germline CDR1 and CDR2 sequences are SGHTA and FQGNSA. Deletions cut 4 bases from V and 8 bases from J, with 17 bases between. CDR3 sequence (DNA): TGTGCCAGCAGCTCACCCTACAGGATGAGCGGCTACACCTTC. Its translation is CASSSPYRMSGYTF. Supplemented by reference TRBV7-2 and TRBJ1-2, the full variable domain reads GAGVSQSPSNKVTEKGKDVELRCDPISGHTALYWYRQSLGQGLEFLIYFQGNSAPDKSGLPSDRFSAERTGGSVSTLTIQRTQQEDSAVYLCASSSPYRMSGYTFGSGTRLTVV.

The J gene is TRBJ2-5, the V gene TRBV9; a possible D gene is TRBD1 (6 bases). The CDR3 has 14 residues. The V end lost 3 bases, the J end lost 3 bases, and 12 bases lay between the germline ends. Germline V gene data show CDR1 as SGDLS and CDR2 as YYNGEE. The CDR3 DNA reads TGTGCCAGCAGCGGAGGGGGAGCTGAAGAGACCCAGTACTTC. Translated, it gives CASSGGGAEETQYF. The whole variable domain, filled in from reference TRBV9 and TRBJ2-5, reads DSGVTQTPKHLITATGQRVTLRCSPRSGDLSVYWYQQSLDQGLQFLIQYYNGEERAKGNILERFSAQQFPDLHSELNLSSLELGDSALYFCASSGGGAEETQYFGPGTRLLVL.

The chain uses TRBV7-2 and TRBJ2-5; a weak D match, TRBD2 (5 bases). With 4 bases removed from V and 1 base from J, the gap between germline ends came to 10 bases. CDR1 is SGHTA, CDR2 FQGNSA, per germline. The CDR3 contains 14 residues. The CDR3 coding sequence is TGTGCCAGCAGCTCGGACTGGGGCCAAGAGACCCAGTACTTC. Its translation is CASSSDWGQETQYF.

This clone was seen more than once but under ten times. J is TRBJ2-7 and V is TRBV4-2, with 7 bases identical to TRBD2. Germline V gene data show CDR1 as LGHNA and CDR2 as YNFKEQ. This CDR3 comprises 14 residues. With V trimmed by 3 bases and J by 7 bases, 9 bases remained unmatched. CDR3 in amino acids: CASSHNPAGREQYF. In DNA form, the CDR3 reads TGTGCCAGCAGCCATAACCCAGCGGGGCGGGAGCAGTACTTC.

This chain joins TRBV5-5 and TRBJ2-7; D perhaps matches TRBD1 (6 bases). This CDR3 contains 15 residues. CDR1 is SGHKS and CDR2 is YYEKEE in the germline V gene (reference sequence). With 5 bases removed from V and 1 base from J, the gap between germline ends came to 16 bases. In DNA form, the CDR3 reads TGTGCCAGCAGTCAAGGGCAGGGGCCATCCTACGAGCAGTACTTC. Translation: CASSQGQGPSYEQYF.

The chain has TRBV6-1 and TRBJ1-1; no definite D call. V lost 5 bases to trimming and J lost 10 bases, with 11 bases between them. Germline values: CDR1 MNHNS, CDR2 SASEGT. The CDR3 is made up of 11 amino acids. The CDR3 region has the DNA TGTGCCAGCAGTAACCCCGGCGGAGCTTTCTTT. Residues: CASSNPGGAFF.

This chain connects TRBV27 to TRBJ2-1, with D maybe TRBD1 (5 bases). V lost 6 bases, J lost 4 bases, and 13 bases lay in between. The CDR3 has 14 amino acids. Germline CDR1 reads MNHEY; CDR2 reads SMNVEV (reference sequence). CDR3 region: CASRSGLLYNEQFF. Here the CDR3 DNA reads TGTGCCAGCAGGTCAGGGCTCCTATACAATGAGCAGTTCTTC.

The chain combines TRBV1 with TRBJ1-6. TRBV1 is recorded as a pseudogene. The CDR3 spans 14 residues. The CDR3 DNA reads TGCACCAGCAGCCAAGGCGCCTGGAGTTCACCCCTCCACTTT. It translates to CTSSQGAWSSPLHF.

CDR3 sequence reads: CASSPGQGAFEQYF. The CDR3 nucleotides read TGTGCCAGCTCACCGGGACAGGGGGCGTTCGAGCAGTACTTC. The chain joins TRBV18 to TRBJ2-7, with 12 bases lining up with TRBD1. The length of the CDR3 is 14 residues. V lost 3 bases and J lost 6; bases outside the gene matches: 3. In germline, CDR1 is KGHSH, CDR2 LQKENI.

The genes are TRBV7-3 and TRBJ2-2, with a tentative D call TRBD2 (5 bases). Germline V gene data show CDR1 as SGHTA and CDR2 as FQGTGA. V lost 4 bases and J 2 bases, leaving 11 bases between the germline ends. The length of the CDR3 is 15 residues. CDR3 loop: CASSSGLGNTGELFF. In nucleotides, the CDR3 is TGTGCCAGCAGCTCAGGACTTGGTAACACCGGGGAGCTGTTTTTT.

The J gene is TRBJ2-1, the V gene TRBV19; TRBD2 agrees at 15 bases. The V gene end was trimmed by 9 bases and the J gene end by 7 bases; junction bases not matched to a gene: 10. This CDR3 is built from 16 residues. Germline CDR1 reads LNHDA; CDR2 reads SQIVND (reference sequence). CDR3 sequence reads: CASGRTSGRAGNEQFF. CDR3 DNA sequence: TGTGCCAGCGGACGGACTAGCGGGAGGGCGGGTAATGAGCAGTTCTTC.

This chain connects TRBV29-1 to TRBJ1-1, with 7 bases lining up with TRBD1. V was clipped by 0 bases and J by 2 bases; unmatched bases: 9. This CDR3 has 16 residues. The V gene's germline CDR1 is SQVTM and CDR2 ANQGSEA. As DNA, the CDR3 is TGCAGCGTTGAAGATAGACAGGGACAGCGTAACACTGAAGCTTTCTTT. Encoded protein: CSVEDRQGQRNTEAFF.

The chain uses TRBV27 and TRBJ1-4; 8 nucleotides agree with TRBD1. The V gene end was trimmed by 2 bases and the J gene end by 9 bases; junction bases not matched to a gene: 8. The germline V gene has CDR1 MNHEY and CDR2 SMNVEV (reference sequence). The CDR3 has 15 amino acids. The CDR3 nucleotides are TGTGCCAGCAGTTTAGTCGCAGGGGGCTCGAAAAAACTGTTTTTT. As protein: CASSLVAGGSKKLFF.

The rearrangement joins TRBV6-5 to TRBJ2-1; D is uncertain. This CDR3 comprises 15 residues. V shed 0 bases and J shed 3 bases, with 9 bases lying between them. Germline CDR1 is MNHEY and CDR2 is SVGAGI. The CDR3 coding sequence is TGTGCCAGCAGTTACTCGAATTCAGTCTACAATGAGCAGTTCTTC. Its translation is CASSYSNSVYNEQFF.

The V and J genes are TRBV5-1 and TRBJ1-6; D is unresolved. CDR3 length equals 14 residues. CDR1 SGHRS and CDR2 YFSETQ come from the germline V gene. Trimming cost V 0 bases and J 5 bases, with 6 bases left between them. The DNA of the CDR3 is TGCGCCAGCAGCTTGGGCGGTAATAATTCACCCCTCCACTTT. It specifies CASSLGGNNSPLHF.

The chain is built from TRBV5-1 and TRBJ1-1, with 7 nucleotides matching TRBD1. The ends lost 4 bases at V and 1 base at J; junction bases unmatched: 7. Germline values: CDR1 SGHRS, CDR2 YFSETQ. CDR3 size: 15 residues. CDR3 sequence reads: CASSGTVNRNTEAFF. The CDR3 bases are TGCGCCAGCAGCGGGACAGTGAACAGGAACACTGAAGCTTTCTTT.